A single sample gave rise to the 7 T cell receptor beta chains below, sequenced in a study of beta chain features in type 1 diabetes. The authors reverse transcribed all of the isolated RNA, so sequencing captured expressed TCRB transcripts. Profiled with immunoSEQ multiplex PCR; TCRdb holds only in-frame clones, not every one. The repertoire holds 350,000 to 450,000 clones, less than 15% seen once, with approximately 0.019% in the top ten. The sequenced material came from naive CD4+ T cells from blood. These receptors originate from a woman aged 18-30 years in good health.

V gene TRBV2 combines with J gene TRBJ2-5; possibly TRBD1 for D (6 bases). The germline gives CDR1 SNHLY, CDR2 FYNNEI. The V end was cut by 6 bases, the J end by 7 bases, with 15 bases between. The CDR3 has 13 residues. The CDR3 region is CASSAGTRGTQYF. The CDR3 nucleotides read TGTGCCAGCAGCGCCGGGACCAGGGGGACCCAGTACTTC.

This clone was found a few times. The CDR3 region has the DNA TGTGCCAGCAGTTACGGGACAGGGACCTACGAGCAGTACTTC. It is translated as CASSYGTGTYEQYF. The chain carries TRBV6-6 and TRBJ2-7; 9 bases are shared with TRBD1. The CDR3 sequence is 14 residues long. The germline CDR1 and CDR2 sequences are MNHNY and SVGAGI (reference sequence). V shed 2 bases, J shed 2 bases, and the junction held 1 base outside the gene matches.

The chain has TRBV30 and TRBJ2-5, with a tentative D call TRBD1 (6 bases). The germline CDR1 and CDR2 sequences are GTSNPN and SVGIG (reference sequence). The CDR3 sequence is 13 residues long. Deletions cut 1 base from V and 5 bases from J, with 11 bases between. The CDR3, as DNA: TGTGCCTGGAGTGAGGGGGTAGGGGAGACCCAGTACTTC. It specifies CAWSEGVGETQYF. Full variable domain (missing parts from reference TRBV30 and TRBJ2-5): SQTIHQWPATLVQPVGSPLSLECTVEGTSNPNLYWYRQAAGRGLQLLFYSVGIGQISSEVPQNLSASRPQDRQFILSSKKLLLSDSGFYLCAWSEGVGETQYFGPGTRLLVL.

This clone was counted between two and nine times. The chain employs TRBV4-2 and TRBJ1-1, with D perhaps matching TRBD1 (5 bases). V lost 0 bases, J lost 5 bases, and 13 bases lay in between. The CDR3 has 15 residues. The germline CDR1 and CDR2 sequences are LGHNA and YNFKEQ. The CDR3 is CASSQERGPWTEAFF. CDR3 sequence (DNA): TGTGCCAGCAGCCAAGAAAGGGGTCCTTGGACTGAAGCTTTCTTT.

Only a few counts were recorded for this clone. The chain links TRBV4-1 to TRBJ2-7, with 12 bases identical to TRBD1. V lost 3 bases to trimming and J lost 7 bases; unmatched junction nucleotides: 7. This CDR3 contains 15 residues. Germline V gene lookup returns CDR1 MGHRA and CDR2 YSYEKL. CDR3 bases: TGCGCCAGCAGCCAGCCGGGACAGGGGGCGAGGGAGCAGTACTTC. Amino acids: CASSQPGQGAREQYF.

Notes on this clone: This same CDR3 is encoded by further DNA sequences in the sample. The genes are TRBV5-1 and TRBJ1-1; TRBD1 matches at 7 bases. CDR3 length: 14 residues. Germline assignment: CDR1 SGHRS and CDR2 YFSETQ. Losses at the gene ends were 8 bases for V and 0 bases for J; bases not matched to a gene: 7. CDR3 amino acids: CASSEGGLNTEAFF. CDR3 bases: TGCGCCAGTTCGGAAGGGGGCCTGAACACTGAAGCTTTCTTT.

A few counts support this clone. The gene calls are TRBV29-1 and TRBJ2-1; TRBD2 aligns across 8 bases. The CDR3 covers 14 residues. Germline CDR1 is SQVTM and CDR2 is ANQGSEA. V was pared by 6 bases and J by 5 bases, with 9 bases of the junction left unmatched. CDR3 DNA: TGCAGCGTGCTACCGGGACTAGGAAACAATGAGCAGTTCTTC. Protein sequence: CSVLPGLGNNEQFF.